The present entry profiles one TCR beta chain with its context. Its antigen is unidentified. The data derive from a study of T-cell memory formation after mild COVID-19. The wider study: TCR clusters largely stayed donor specific.

TCRdb redid the calling of the 5' RACE reads with MiXCR, one entry per CDR3 protein. This table has about 470,000 distinct CDR3 sequences, more than 20% appearing once. Study-level results: In second-wave clones peaking day 37, SARS-CoV-2 specificity remained unconfirmed.

Trimming at V came to 2 bases and at J to 7 bases, leaving 11 bases not matched to a gene. The CDR3 is made up of 15 amino acids. Germline CDR1 is SGHRS and CDR2 is YFSETQ. This clonotype was obtained from an adult woman who had mild COVID-19 (a few samples of this study predate the infection). Cell type and time point are not known. Sequencing input: PBMCs or a T cell subset sorted from them (not recorded which). This rearrangement joins TRBV5-1 to TRBJ2-7; 8 nucleotides line up with TRBD1. The CDR3 region is CASSFSAGGMGEQYF. The CDR3 region has the DNA TGCGCCAGCAGCTTCTCGGCAGGGGGCATGGGGGAGCAGTACTTC.